A selection of T cell receptor beta chains follows, all from one sample in a study of CD8 T cells in ankylosing spondylitis. MiXCR was run by TCRdb on the 5' RACE reads, yielding one entry per CDR3 protein. The sample lists 200,000 to 250,000 distinct CDR3 sequences, approximately 8.4% occurring once. Sequencing input: blood, either unsorted or a sorted T cell fraction (not recorded which). Receptors were obtained from a female donor with ankylosing spondylitis or in good health (not recorded which). The CDR3 runs from the conserved cysteine through the conserved F or W. A D gene is named only where the DNA matches it firmly. Rows give clone size only sometimes, using once, few, many, or a class for an expanded clone.

NA many TRBJ1-2 TRBV12-3/TRBV12-4 TGTGCCAGCAGACCCGGTTCTGGCTATGGCTACACCTTC CASRPGSGYGYTF
NA many TRBJ1-2 TRBV12-3/TRBV12-4 TGTGCCAGCATGCGGGGGGGGGACGGCTACACCTTC CASMRGGDGYTF
TRBD2 many TRBJ2-5 TRBV29-1 TGCAGCGTTGCGCGGGAGATGAGCGGAGAGACCCAGTACTTC CSVAREMSGETQYF
TRBD1 many TRBJ1-2 TRBV20-1 TGCACGGGTAGAGCCACCGGGACAGGTGGCTACACCTTC CTGRATGTGGYTF
NA many TRBJ2-2 TRBV9 NA CASSHRTPGSCFF
NA many TRBJ2-1 TRBV7-8 TGTGCCAGCAAACCCCCCGCTGACTCCTACAATGAGCAGTTCTTC CASKPPADSYNEQFF
NA NA TRBJ1-5 TRBV7-2 TGTGCCAGCAACCCAGGCCTTCGTAATCAGCCCCAGCATTTT CASNPGLRNQPQHF
NA many TRBJ2-1 TRBV20-1 TGCAGTGCTAGCCTCATAGAGAAGCAGTTCTTC CSASLIEKQFF
TRBD2 NA TRBJ2-1 TRBV7-9 TGTGCCAGCAGCTTGGTGGGACTAGGTCGCAATGAGCAGTTCTTC CASSLVGLGRNEQFF
NA many TRBJ2-1 TRBV14 TGTGCCAGCAGCCAAATACTAGTGGCACACAATGAGCAGTTCTTC CASSQILVAHNEQFF
TRBD2 many TRBJ2-2 TRBV6-2/TRBV6-3 TGTGCCAGCAGAACGACGGGACTAGCCACTATAAACACCGGGGAGCTGTTTTTT CASRTTGLATINTGELFF
NA many TRBJ1-3 TRBV20-1 TGCAGTGCTAGAGATGGGAGGGGAACTGGAAACACCATATATTTT CSARDGRGTGNTIYF
TRBD2 many TRBJ2-7 TRBV12-3/TRBV12-4 TGTGCCAGCAGTCGGGTCAGGGAGGGCAGCGAGCAGTACTTC CASSRVREGSEQYF
TRBD1 many TRBJ1-2 TRBV12-3/TRBV12-4 TGTGCCAGCAGCTTCGGGGACAGCTATGGCTACACCTTC CASSFGDSYGYTF
TRBD2 many TRBJ2-1 TRBV20-1 TGCAGTGCTAGCCTAGCGGGAGAATACAATGAGCAGTTCTTC CSASLAGEYNEQFF
NA NA TRBJ1-2 TRBV10-2 TGCGCCAGCACTTACAGGGCTGGCTATGGCTACACCTTC CASTYRAGYGYTF
NA many TRBJ2-3 TRBV20-1 TGCAGTGCTAGAGGACCGGCCACAGATACGCAGTATTTT CSARGPATDTQYF
TRBD1 NA TRBJ2-1 TRBV12-3/TRBV12-4 TGTGCCAGCAGTTACCGGGACAGAAGTGGGTATTACAATGAGCAGTTCTTC CASSYRDRSGYYNEQFF
TRBD1 NA TRBJ1-2 TRBV11-2 TGTGCCACCACAAAGGAGGGGGCGGATGGCTACACCTTC CATTKEGADGYTF
NA many TRBJ1-3 TRBV10-3 TGTGCCATCAGTGTACTAGACAAACCTGGAAACACCATATATTTT CAISVLDKPGNTIYF
TRBD1 many TRBJ2-4 TRBV5-1 TGCGCCAGCAGCTTAGGGACAGGGGGCAAAAACATTCAGTACTTC CASSLGTGGKNIQYF
NA NA TRBJ2-5 TRBV7-2 TGTGCCAGCAGTCCCTTACCCCAAGAGACCCAGTACTTC CASSPLPQETQYF
TRBD2 many TRBJ2-1 TRBV12-3/TRBV12-4 TGTGCCAGCACCGGGACTAGCGGGCTGAATGAGCAGTTCTTC CASTGTSGLNEQFF
NA many TRBJ1-1 TRBV2 TGTGCCAGCAGTGACTACACTGAAGCTTTCTTT CASSDYTEAFF
TRBD2 NA TRBJ2-3 TRBV7-9 TGTGCCAGCAGTATACCCCTAGCGGGACGAACAGATACGCAGTATTTT CASSIPLAGRTDTQYF
TRBD2 many TRBJ2-1 TRBV20-1 TGCAGTGCTCGGACTAGCGGGAGGAATGAGCAGTTCTTC CSARTSGRNEQFF
NA NA TRBJ2-7 TRBV7-9 TGTGCCAGCAGCTCTTCCGCAGGGTTCGAGCAGTACTTC CASSSSAGFEQYF
TRBD2 NA TRBJ2-5 TRBV7-8 TGTGCCAGCAGCTTAGCCAGTAGACTAGCGGGTCACTGGGGAGAGACCCAGTACTTC CASSLASRLAGHWGETQYF
TRBD2 many TRBJ2-1 TRBV3-1 TGTGCCAGCAGCGCCAGGACTAGCGAATCCTACAATGAGCAGTTCTTC CASSARTSESYNEQFF
NA many TRBJ1-2 TRBV6-2/TRBV6-3 TGTGCCAGCGACGGCGGCTACACCTTC CASDGGYTF
NA many TRBJ2-7 TRBV20-1 TGCAGTCCTAACCCATTCGCCTACGAGCAGTACTTC CSPNPFAYEQYF
TRBD1 many TRBJ2-7 TRBV7-2 TGTGCCAGCAGCTCTCGGACAGGGTCCTACGAGCAGTACTTC CASSSRTGSYEQYF
NA many TRBJ2-7 TRBV14 TGTGCCAGCAGCCAAGTTAGATCGCCAGGAGGGTCCGAGCAGTACTTC CASSQVRSPGGSEQYF
TRBD2 many TRBJ2-1 TRBV4-3 TGCGCCAGCCGGGGGCTAGCGGGAGTTGGTGAGCAGTTCTTC CASRGLAGVGEQFF
NA many TRBJ1-2 TRBV20-1 TGCAGTGCTAGTGGAGAAGGATCCCACTATGGCTACACCTTC CSASGEGSHYGYTF
NA NA TRBJ2-5 TRBV15 TGTGCCACCAGTCCGCGAAACCCGGGATCAGAGACCCAGTACTTC CATSPRNPGSETQYF
NA many TRBJ2-2 TRBV9 TGTGCCAGCAGCGTAGAGTTAGCGAACACCGGGGAGCTGTTTTTT CASSVELANTGELFF
TRBD2 many TRBJ2-7 TRBV5-5 TGTGCCAGCCACTTGGCGACTAGCGGATCCTACGAGCAGTACTTC CASHLATSGSYEQYF
NA many TRBJ2-2 TRBV10-3 TGTGCCATCAGTGCTAAGGGCTCCGGGGAGCTGTTTTTT CAISAKGSGELFF
NA many TRBJ2-1 TRBV28 TGTGCCAGCAGTTTCGTGGGACGGACCTTTGTCTTC CASSFVGRTFVF
TRBD2 many TRBJ2-2 TRBV6-5 TGTGCCAGCAGTTTGACTAGCAACACCGGGGAGCTGTTTTTT CASSLTSNTGELFF
NA many TRBJ2-2 TRBV4-3 TGCGCCAGCAGCCCGCCGGGGCAGGGGGGAAGCGGGGAGCTGTTTTTT CASSPPGQGGSGELFF
NA many TRBJ2-2 TRBV15 TGTGCCACCGGGAGCACCGGGGAGCTGTTTTTT CATGSTGELFF
NA many TRBJ2-7 TRBV20-1 TGCAGTGCTAGAGATCAGGGCAGTGAGGGCCTTTGGGAGCAGTACTTC CSARDQGSEGLWEQYF
NA many TRBJ2-4 TRBV21-1 TGTGCCAGCAGCACCCGGGACAGGCAAGCCAAAAACATTCAGTACTTC CASSTRDRQAKNIQYF
TRBD1 many TRBJ2-7 TRBV12-3/TRBV12-4 TGTGCCAGCAGCCTACCTACAGGGGGCGAGCAGTACTTC CASSLPTGGEQYF
NA many TRBJ1-5 TRBV20-1 TGCAGTGCGCCGACAGGTCTTTATCAGCCCCAGCATTTT CSAPTGLYQPQHF
TRBD2 many TRBJ2-1 TRBV7-2 TGTGCCAGCAGCTCCACTAGCGGAATCCTCAATGAGCAGTTCTTC CASSSTSGILNEQFF
TRBD2 many TRBJ2-1 TRBV7-2 TGTGCCAGCAGCTGGACTAGCGGGAGAGGGACCTACAATGAGCAGTTCTTC CASSWTSGRGTYNEQFF
TRBD1 many TRBJ2-1 TRBV4-3 TGCGCCAGCAGCCAAGCCCACAGGGGGCACAATGAGCAGTTCTTC CASSQAHRGHNEQFF
NA many TRBJ2-2 TRBV10-3 TGTGCCATCAGTGTCGGTTCTGCAAGGGACACCGGGGAGCTGTTTTTT CAISVGSARDTGELFF
NA few TRBJ2-2 TRBV10-3 TGTGCCAACGGGGCAGGGGACACCGGGGAGCTGTTTTTT CANGAGDTGELFF
NA few TRBJ2-2 TRBV6-2/TRBV6-3 TGTGCCAGCAGTTATGGTGGGGTCGTCGGGGAGCTGTTTTTT CASSYGGVVGELFF
TRBD1 NA TRBJ1-3 TRBV28 TGTGCCAGCAGTTTGACAGGGGGAACTGGAAACACCATATATTTT CASSLTGGTGNTIYF
NA many TRBJ2-1 TRBV11-2 TGTGCCACCAAGGGACCCTTTAGGGATGGGGATGAGCAGTTCTTC CATKGPFRDGDEQFF